Presented here are 10 T cell receptor beta chains from one specimen sequenced in a study of shared clonotypes between healthy human individuals. Sequencing used immunoSEQ multiplex PCR; TCRdb keeps in-frame clones, though not all of them. The data hold over a million clones, with over 95% observed a single time. The sequenced sample was naive CD4+ T cells sorted from blood. Sample subset: CD45RA+ positively selected. The receptor set was obtained from a man younger than 45 in good health.

The chain recombines TRBV7-3 with TRBJ2-1; 7 bases are shared with TRBD2. There are 15 residues in the CDR3. CDR1 and CDR2 from the germline V gene are SGHTA and FQGTGA. Unmatched junction bases numbered 6, after V lost 2 bases and J lost 5 bases. CDR3 DNA: TGTGCCAGCAGCTTAGACGGGAGGACCAACAATGAGCAGTTCTTC. Its protein product is CASSLDGRTNNEQFF.

The chain couples TRBV18 to TRBJ2-1; the D call may be TRBD1 or TRBD2 (5 bases each). The ends were cut back, 1 base at V and 9 bases at J, with 13 bases in the middle. The CDR3 length is 14 residues. Per germline, CDR1 KGHSH and CDR2 LQKENI. The CDR3 region is CASSPRGSWSEQFF. The CDR3, as DNA: TGTGCCAGCTCACCACGGGGGAGTTGGAGTGAGCAGTTCTTC.

The V and J genes are TRBV11-1 and TRBJ2-3, with 9 bases identical to TRBD2. The CDR3 consists of 17 residues. The trim removed 5 bases at V and 1 base at J, leaving 10 bases unmatched. CDR1 and CDR2 from the germline V gene are SGHAT and FQDESV (reference sequence). The CDR3 coding sequence is TGTGCCAGCAGCGCCCCCCTCGAGCGGGAGGGCACAGATACGCAGTATTTT. Translated: CASSAPLEREGTDTQYF.

This clone came up once. The same CDR3 is also encoded by other DNA sequences in this sample. This chain connects TRBV10-2 to TRBJ2-7; no reliable D call. CDR3 size: 12 residues. V lost 0 bases and J lost 4, with 4 bases in between. Germline-derived CDR1 and CDR2 are WSHSY and SAAADI. CDR3 amino acids: CASSESRYEQYF. The CDR3 DNA follows: TGCGCCAGCAGTGAGTCGAGGTACGAGCAGTACTTC.

The chain recombines TRBV19 with TRBJ1-4, with 7 bases identical to TRBD1. The CDR3 runs to 15 residues. Germline V gene sequence: CDR1 LNHDA, CDR2 SQIVND (reference sequence). With V trimmed by 4 bases and J by 0 bases, 2 bases remained unmatched. Here the CDR3 DNA reads TGTGCCAGTAGTACCGGGACAGCAACTAATGAAAAACTGTTTTTT. It yields the protein CASSTGTATNEKLFF.

J is TRBJ2-3 and V is TRBV10-1, with TRBD1 matching 9 bases. The J segment lost 4 bases and the V segment lost 3 bases, leaving 5 bases of the junction unmatched. Germline CDR1 WNHNN, CDR2 SYGVQD (reference sequence). The CDR3 has 15 residues. CDR3 DNA: TGCGCCAGCAGTGATTCCGGGACAGGGCCAGATACGCAGTATTTT. It encodes CASSDSGTGPDTQYF.

This chain joins TRBV28 and TRBJ2-3; no definite D call. V shed 2 bases and J shed 0 bases, with 12 bases lying between them. CDR1 is MDHEN and CDR2 is SYDVKM in the germline V gene. The CDR3 spans 16 residues. DNA for the CDR3: TGTGCCAGCAGTTTAGGGGTGCGCCTTAGCACAGATACGCAGTATTTT. Translation: CASSLGVRLSTDTQYF.

The rearrangement joins TRBV7-9 to TRBJ2-3, with D possibly matching TRBD2 (6 bases). Germline V gene sequence: CDR1 SEHNR, CDR2 FQNEAQ (reference sequence). Trimming removed 2 bases from V and 6 bases from J, with 15 bases in between. The CDR3 sequence is 15 residues long. The CDR3 nucleotides read TGTGCCAGCAGCTTACCAGGTGAAGGAGGGGATACGCAGTATTTT. It codes for CASSLPGEGGDTQYF.

The chain couples TRBV2 to TRBJ2-1; TRBD2 agrees at 12 bases. The CDR3 is 19 residues long. Unmatched junction bases numbered 21, after V lost 5 bases and J lost 10 bases. Germline assignment: CDR1 SNHLY and CDR2 FYNNEI. Written as DNA, the CDR3 is TGTGCCAGCAGTCCTCCCTCGGCTAGCGGGAGGGTAGGGGTGTGGGAGCAGTTCTTC. Its protein product is CASSPPSASGRVGVWEQFF.

Concerning this clone: Other DNA sequences within the sample encode an identical CDR3. The V gene is TRBV5-1, the J gene TRBJ2-7; 10 positions match TRBD2. Germline-derived CDR1 and CDR2 are SGHRS and YFSETQ. J gave up 0 bases and V 4 bases, and 4 bases lay outside the gene matches. The CDR3 sequence is 15 residues long. This chain's CDR3 is CASSAGLADSYEQYF. The CDR3 coding sequence is TGCGCCAGCAGCGCAGGACTAGCGGACTCCTACGAGCAGTACTTC. Looking up the rest from reference TRBV5-1 and TRBJ2-7 gives the full variable domain: KAGVTQTPRYLIKTRGQQVTLSCSPISGHRSVSWYQQTPGQGLQFLFEYFSETQRNKGNFPGRFSGRQFSNSRSEMNVSTLELGDSALYLCASSAGLADSYEQYFGPGTRLTVT.